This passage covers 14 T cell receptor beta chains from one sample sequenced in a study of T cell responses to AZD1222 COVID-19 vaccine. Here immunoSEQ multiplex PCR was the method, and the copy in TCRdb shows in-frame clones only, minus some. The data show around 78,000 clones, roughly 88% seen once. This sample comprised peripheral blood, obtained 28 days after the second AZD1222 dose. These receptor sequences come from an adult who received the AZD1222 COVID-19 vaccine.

This CDR3 is CASTRGRGDYEQYF. DNA for the CDR3: TGTGCCAGCACGCGAGGGAGGGGAGACTACGAGCAGTACTTC. The rearrangement joins TRBV6-5 to TRBJ2-7, with 7 positions matching TRBD2. Trimming removed 7 bases from V and 3 bases from J; junction bases left unmatched: 9. This CDR3 comprises 14 residues. From germline, CDR1 is MNHEY and CDR2 SVGAGI.

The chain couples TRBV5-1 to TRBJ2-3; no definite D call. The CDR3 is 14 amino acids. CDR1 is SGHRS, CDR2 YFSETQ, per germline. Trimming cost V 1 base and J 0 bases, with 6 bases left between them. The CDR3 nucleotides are TGCGCCAGCAGCTTGACGACAAGCACAGATACGCAGTATTTT. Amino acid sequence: CASSLTTSTDTQYF.

CDR3 residues: CASSVAVGYEQYF. The CDR3 DNA follows: TGTGCCAGCAGCGTAGCTGTCGGTTACGAGCAGTACTTC. The chain uses TRBV9 and TRBJ2-7; D is undetermined. This CDR3 has 13 amino acids. V shed 0 bases and J shed 4 bases, with 8 bases lying between them. CDR1 is SGDLS, CDR2 YYNGEE, per germline.

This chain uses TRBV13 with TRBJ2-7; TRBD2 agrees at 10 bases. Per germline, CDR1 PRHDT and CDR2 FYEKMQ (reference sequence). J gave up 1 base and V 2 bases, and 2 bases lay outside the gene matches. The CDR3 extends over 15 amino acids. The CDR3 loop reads CASSLPLAGSYEQYF. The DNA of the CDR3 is TGTGCCAGCAGCTTACCACTAGCGGGATCCTACGAGCAGTACTTC. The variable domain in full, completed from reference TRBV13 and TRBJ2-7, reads AAGVIQSPRHLIKEKRETATLKCYPIPRHDTVYWYQQGPGQDPQFLISFYEKMQSDKGSIPDRFSAQQFSDYHSELNMSSLELGDSALYFCASSLPLAGSYEQYFGPGTRLTVT.

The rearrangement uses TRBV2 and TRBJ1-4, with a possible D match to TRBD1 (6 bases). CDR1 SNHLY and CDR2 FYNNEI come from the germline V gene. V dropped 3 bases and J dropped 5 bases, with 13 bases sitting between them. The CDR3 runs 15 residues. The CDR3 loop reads CASSERGATNEKLFF. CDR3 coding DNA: TGTGCCAGCAGTGAGCGGGGGGCGACCAATGAAAAACTGTTTTTT.

CDR3 residues: CASSLQRGASPYEQYF. The CDR3 coding sequence is TGTGCCAGCAGCTTACAGCGGGGGGCCTCTCCCTACGAGCAGTACTTC. J is TRBJ2-7 and V is TRBV7-3; the match to TRBD2 covers 9 bases. The CDR3 has 16 residues. The germline V gene encodes CDR1 SGHTA and CDR2 FQGTGA. V lost 2 bases to trimming and J lost 2 bases; unmatched junction nucleotides: 7. The whole variable domain, filled in from reference TRBV7-3 and TRBJ2-7, reads GAGVSQTPSNKVTEKGKYVELRCDPISGHTALYWYRQSLGQGPEFLIYFQGTGAADDSGLPNDRFFAVRPEGSVSTLKIQRTERGDSAVYLCASSLQRGASPYEQYFGPGTRLTVT.

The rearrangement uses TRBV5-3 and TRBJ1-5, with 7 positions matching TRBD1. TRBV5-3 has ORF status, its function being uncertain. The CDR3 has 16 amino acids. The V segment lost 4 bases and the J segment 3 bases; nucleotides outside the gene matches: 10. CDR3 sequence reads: CARSPLGDSHNQPQHF. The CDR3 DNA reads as TGTGCCAGAAGCCCCTTAGGGGACAGCCACAATCAGCCCCAGCATTTT.

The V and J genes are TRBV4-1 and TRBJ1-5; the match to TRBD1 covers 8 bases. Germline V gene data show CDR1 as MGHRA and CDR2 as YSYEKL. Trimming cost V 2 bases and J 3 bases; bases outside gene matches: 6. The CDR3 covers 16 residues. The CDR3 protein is CASSQQGAGNNQPQHF. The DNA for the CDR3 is TGCGCCAGCAGCCAACAGGGGGCAGGTAACAATCAGCCCCAGCATTTT.

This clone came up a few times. The DNA for the CDR3 is TGTGCCAGCAGCAGAGACCCGGGACAGGGGGCCTACGAGCAGTACTTC. This gives the protein CASSRDPGQGAYEQYF. The chain recombines TRBV9 with TRBJ2-7; 11 bases are a match to TRBD1. The germline V gene has CDR1 SGDLS and CDR2 YYNGEE. V shed 4 bases, J shed 2 bases, and the junction held 8 bases outside the gene matches. The CDR3 contains 16 residues.

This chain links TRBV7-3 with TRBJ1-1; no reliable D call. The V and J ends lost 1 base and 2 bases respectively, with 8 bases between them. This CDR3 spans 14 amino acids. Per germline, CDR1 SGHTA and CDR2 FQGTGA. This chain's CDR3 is CASSLMADNTEAFF. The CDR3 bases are TGTGCCAGCAGCTTAATGGCGGATAACACTGAAGCTTTCTTT.

The CDR3 coding sequence is TGTGCCAGCACCTCAAAGGGGCCCCAGCATTTT. Amino acids: CASTSKGPQHF. V and J are TRBV28 and TRBJ1-5; the D is unclear. Trimming shortened V by 7 bases and J by 9 bases, and 10 bases separated the two germline ends. The CDR3 has 11 amino acids. In germline, CDR1 is MDHEN, CDR2 SYDVKM. The whole variable domain, remainder taken from reference TRBV28 and TRBJ1-5, is DVKVTQSSRYLVKRTGEKVFLECVQDMDHENMFWYRQDPGLGLRLIYFSYDVKMKEKGDIPEGYSVSREKKERFSLILESASTNQTSMYLCASTSKGPQHFGDGTRLSIL.

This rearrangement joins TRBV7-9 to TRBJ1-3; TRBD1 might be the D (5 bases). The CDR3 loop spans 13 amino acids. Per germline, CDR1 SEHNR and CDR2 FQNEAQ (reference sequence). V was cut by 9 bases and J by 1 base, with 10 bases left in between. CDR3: CARGTDSGNTIYF. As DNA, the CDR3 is TGTGCCAGAGGGACCGATTCTGGAAACACCATATATTTT.

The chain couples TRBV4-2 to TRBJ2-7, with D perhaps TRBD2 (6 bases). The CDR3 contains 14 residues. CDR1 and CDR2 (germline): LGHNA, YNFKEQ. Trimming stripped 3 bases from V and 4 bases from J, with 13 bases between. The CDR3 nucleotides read TGTGCCAGCAGCCAGGTGGAGGAGGGATACGAGCAGTACTTC. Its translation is CASSQVEEGYEQYF.

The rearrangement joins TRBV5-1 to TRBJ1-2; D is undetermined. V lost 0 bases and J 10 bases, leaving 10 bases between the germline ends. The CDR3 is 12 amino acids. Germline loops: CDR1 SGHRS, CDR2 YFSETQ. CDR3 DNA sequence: TGCGCCAGCAGCTTGGATAACGGCCCCTACACCTTC. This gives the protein CASSLDNGPYTF.